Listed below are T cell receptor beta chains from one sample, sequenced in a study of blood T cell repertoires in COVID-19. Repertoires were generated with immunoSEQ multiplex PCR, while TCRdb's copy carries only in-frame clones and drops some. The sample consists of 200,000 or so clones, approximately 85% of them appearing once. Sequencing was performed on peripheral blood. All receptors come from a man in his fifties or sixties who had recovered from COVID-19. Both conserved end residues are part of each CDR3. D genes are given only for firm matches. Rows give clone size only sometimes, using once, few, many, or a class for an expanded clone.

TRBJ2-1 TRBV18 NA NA TGTGCCAGCTCACCACGACCGGGGGGCCCGAACTCCTACAATGAGCAGTTCTTC CASSPRPGGPNSYNEQFF
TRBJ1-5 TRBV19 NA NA TGTGCCAGTAGTATTGTCAGGGTGGGCCCAAATCAGCCCCAGCATTTT CASSIVRVGPNQPQHF
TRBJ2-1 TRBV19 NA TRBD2 TGTGCCAGTAGTCCGCCAAAGGGGACTAGCGGGAGGGCCAATACCAATGAGCAGTTCTTC CASSPPKGTSGRANTNEQFF
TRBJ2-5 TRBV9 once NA TGTGCCAGCACCACAGGCTCTGCGGGGGAGACCCAGTACTTC CASTTGSAGETQYF
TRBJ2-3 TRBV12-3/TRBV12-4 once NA TGTGCCAGCTCTAAGGATAGCGCAGATACGCAGTATTTT CASSKDSADTQYF
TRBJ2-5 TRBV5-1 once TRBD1 TGCGCCAGCAGCTCCGCAGGGGGACAAGAGACCCAGTACTTC CASSSAGGQETQYF
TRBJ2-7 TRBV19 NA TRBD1 TGTGCCAGTAGTATGACCGGGACAGGGGTCTACGAGCAGTACTTC CASSMTGTGVYEQYF
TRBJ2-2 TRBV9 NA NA TGTGCCAGCAGCCGGGATAACACCGGGGAGCTGTTTTTT CASSRDNTGELFF
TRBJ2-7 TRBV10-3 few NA TGTGCCATCAGCCTGACTACGAGCTCCTACGAGCAGTACTTC CAISLTTSSYEQYF
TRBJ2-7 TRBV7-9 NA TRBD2 TGTGCCAGCAGCTTAGTTCTGGTCAGCGGGGTGGACGAGCAGTACTTC CASSLVLVSGVDEQYF
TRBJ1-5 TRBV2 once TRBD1 TGTGCCAGCAGAGACCGGACAGGGGCGCAGCCCCAGCATTTT CASRDRTGAQPQHF
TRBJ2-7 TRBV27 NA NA TGTGCCAGCAGTCGACAGGTGGCATCCTACGAGCAGTACTTC CASSRQVASYEQYF
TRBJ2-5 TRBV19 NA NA TGTGCCAGTATCCCGACGGAGCGAGTTTCGGAGACCCAGTACTTC CASIPTERVSETQYF
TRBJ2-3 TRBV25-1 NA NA TGTGCCAGCAGTGAGAATAGGTTTCGGGGTACCCTCACAGATACGCAGTATTTT CASSENRFRGTLTDTQYF